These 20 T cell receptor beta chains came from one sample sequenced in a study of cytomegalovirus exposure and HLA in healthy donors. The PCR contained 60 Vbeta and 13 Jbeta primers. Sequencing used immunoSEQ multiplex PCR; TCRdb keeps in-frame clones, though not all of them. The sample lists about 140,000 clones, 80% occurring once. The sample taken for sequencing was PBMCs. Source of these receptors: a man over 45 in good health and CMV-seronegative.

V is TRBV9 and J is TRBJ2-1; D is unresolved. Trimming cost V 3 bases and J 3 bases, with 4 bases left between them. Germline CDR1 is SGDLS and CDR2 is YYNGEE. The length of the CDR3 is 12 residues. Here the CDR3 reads CASSAVYNEQFF. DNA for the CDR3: TGTGCCAGCAGCGCGGTCTACAATGAGCAGTTCTTC.

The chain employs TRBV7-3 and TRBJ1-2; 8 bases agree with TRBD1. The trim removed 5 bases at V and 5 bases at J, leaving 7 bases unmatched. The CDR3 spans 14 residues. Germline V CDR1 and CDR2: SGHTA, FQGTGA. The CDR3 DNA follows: TGTGCCAGCAGCCCCGGGACAGGATTATATGGCTACACCTTC. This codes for CASSPGTGLYGYTF. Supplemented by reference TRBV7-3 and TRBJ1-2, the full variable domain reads GAGVSQTPSNKVTEKGKYVELRCDPISGHTALYWYRQSLGQGPEFLIYFQGTGAADDSGLPNDRFFAVRPEGSVSTLKIQRTERGDSAVYLCASSPGTGLYGYTFGSGTRLTVV.

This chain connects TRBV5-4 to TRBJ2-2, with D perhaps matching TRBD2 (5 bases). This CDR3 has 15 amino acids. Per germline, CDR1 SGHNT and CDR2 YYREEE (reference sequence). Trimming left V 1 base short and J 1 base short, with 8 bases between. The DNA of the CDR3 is TGTGCCAGCAGCTTGTCGAGGGTGAACACCGGGGAGCTGTTTTTT. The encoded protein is CASSLSRVNTGELFF.

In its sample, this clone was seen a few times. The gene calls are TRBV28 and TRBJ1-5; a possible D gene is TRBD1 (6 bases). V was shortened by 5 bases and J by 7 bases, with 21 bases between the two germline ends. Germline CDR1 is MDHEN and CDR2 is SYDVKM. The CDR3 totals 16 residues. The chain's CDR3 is CASSLTQGFSGQPQHF. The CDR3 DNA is TGTGCCAGCAGTCTGACACAGGGTTTTTCCGGGCAGCCCCAGCATTTT.

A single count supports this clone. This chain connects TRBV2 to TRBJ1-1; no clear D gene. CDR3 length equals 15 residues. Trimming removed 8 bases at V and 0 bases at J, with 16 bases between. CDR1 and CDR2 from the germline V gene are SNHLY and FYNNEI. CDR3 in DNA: TGTGCCAGCGCGAAATGGTCAGACTTGAACACTGAAGCTTTCTTT. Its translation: CASAKWSDLNTEAFF. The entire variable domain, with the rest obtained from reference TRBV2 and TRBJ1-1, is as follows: EPEVTQTPSHQVTQMGQEVILRCVPISNHLYFYWYRQILGQKVEFLVSFYNNEISEKSEIFDDQFSVERPDGSNFTLKIRSTKLEDSAMYFCASAKWSDLNTEAFFGQGTRLTVV.

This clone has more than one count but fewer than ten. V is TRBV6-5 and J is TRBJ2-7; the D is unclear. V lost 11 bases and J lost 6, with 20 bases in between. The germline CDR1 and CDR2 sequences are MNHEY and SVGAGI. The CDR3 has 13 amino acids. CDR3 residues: CAAKRESIGEQYF. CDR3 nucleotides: TGTGCCGCAAAGCGAGAGAGTATTGGCGAGCAGTACTTC.

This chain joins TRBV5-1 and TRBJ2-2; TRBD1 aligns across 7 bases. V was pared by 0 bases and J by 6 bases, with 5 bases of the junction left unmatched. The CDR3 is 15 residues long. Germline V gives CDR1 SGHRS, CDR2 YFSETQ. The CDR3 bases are TGCGCCAGCAGCTTGGACAGGGGTGGGTCCGGGGAGCTGTTTTTT. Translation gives CASSLDRGGSGELFF.

The CDR3 DNA is TGTGCCACCAGCAGAGATTTAAGAGGAACAGGAGAAACCAATCAGCCCCAGCATTTT. Its translation is CATSRDLRGTGETNQPQHF. The chain recombines TRBV15 with TRBJ1-5, with D tentatively TRBD1 (5 bases). The ends were cut back, 0 bases at V and 3 bases at J, with 21 bases in the middle. The germline V gene encodes CDR1 LNHNV and CDR2 YYDKDF (reference sequence). The CDR3 loop spans 19 amino acids.

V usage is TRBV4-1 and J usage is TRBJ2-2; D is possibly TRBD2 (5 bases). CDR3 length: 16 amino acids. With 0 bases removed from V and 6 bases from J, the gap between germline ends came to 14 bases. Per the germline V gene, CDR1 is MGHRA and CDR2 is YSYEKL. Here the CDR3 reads CASSQDAARGSGELFF. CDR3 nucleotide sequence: TGCGCCAGCAGCCAAGATGCGGCCCGGGGTTCCGGGGAGCTGTTTTTT.

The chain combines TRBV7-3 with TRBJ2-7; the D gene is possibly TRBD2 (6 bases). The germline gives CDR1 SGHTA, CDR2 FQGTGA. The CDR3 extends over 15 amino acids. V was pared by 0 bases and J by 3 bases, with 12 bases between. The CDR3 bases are TGTGCCAGCAGCTTAACTGCGGGGAGAAGCTACGAGCAGTACTTC. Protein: CASSLTAGRSYEQYF.

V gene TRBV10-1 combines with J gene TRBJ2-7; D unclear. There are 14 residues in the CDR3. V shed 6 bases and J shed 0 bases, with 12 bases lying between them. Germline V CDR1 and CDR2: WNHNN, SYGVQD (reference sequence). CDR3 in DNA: TGCGCCAGCAGCGTAGCTCCGAGCTCCTACGAGCAGTACTTC. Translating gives CASSVAPSSYEQYF.

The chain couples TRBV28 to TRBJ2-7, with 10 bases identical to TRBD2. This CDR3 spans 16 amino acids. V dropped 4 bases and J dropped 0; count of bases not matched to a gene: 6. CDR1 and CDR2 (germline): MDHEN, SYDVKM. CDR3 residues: CASSSSGGTHSYEQYF. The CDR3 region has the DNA TGTGCCAGCAGTTCTAGCGGGGGCACTCACTCCTACGAGCAGTACTTC.

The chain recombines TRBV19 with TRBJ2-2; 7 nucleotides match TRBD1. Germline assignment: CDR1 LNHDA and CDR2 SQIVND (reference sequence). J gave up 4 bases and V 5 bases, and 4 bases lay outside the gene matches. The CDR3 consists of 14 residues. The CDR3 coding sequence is TGTGCCAGTAGTTCCGGGACAGCCACCGGGGAGCTGTTTTTT. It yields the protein CASSSGTATGELFF.

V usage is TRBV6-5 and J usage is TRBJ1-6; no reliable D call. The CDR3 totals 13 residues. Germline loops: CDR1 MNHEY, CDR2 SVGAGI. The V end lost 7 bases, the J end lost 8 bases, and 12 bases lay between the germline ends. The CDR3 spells CASKGTDYSPLHF. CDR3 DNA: TGTGCCAGCAAGGGAACGGACTATTCACCCCTCCACTTT.

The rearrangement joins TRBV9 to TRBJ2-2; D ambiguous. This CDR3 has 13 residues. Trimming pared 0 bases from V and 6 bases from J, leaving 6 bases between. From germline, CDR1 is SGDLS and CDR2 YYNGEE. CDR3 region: CASSVGVAGELFF. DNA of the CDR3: TGTGCCAGCAGCGTAGGAGTCGCCGGGGAGCTGTTTTTT.

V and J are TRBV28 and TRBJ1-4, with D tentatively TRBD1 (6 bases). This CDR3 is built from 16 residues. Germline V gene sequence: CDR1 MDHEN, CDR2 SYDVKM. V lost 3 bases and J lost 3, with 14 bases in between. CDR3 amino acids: CASSFSPAGANEKLFF. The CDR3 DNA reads TGTGCCAGCAGTTTTTCCCCGGCAGGGGCTAATGAAAAACTGTTTTTT. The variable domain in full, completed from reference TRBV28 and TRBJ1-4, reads DVKVTQSSRYLVKRTGEKVFLECVQDMDHENMFWYRQDPGLGLRLIYFSYDVKMKEKGDIPEGYSVSREKKERFSLILESASTNQTSMYLCASSFSPAGANEKLFFGSGTQLSVL.

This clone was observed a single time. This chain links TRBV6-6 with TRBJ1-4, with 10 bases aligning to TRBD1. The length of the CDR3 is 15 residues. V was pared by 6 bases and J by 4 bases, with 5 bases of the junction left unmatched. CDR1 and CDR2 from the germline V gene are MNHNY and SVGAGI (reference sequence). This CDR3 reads CASSPGQGGNEKLFF. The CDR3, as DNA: TGTGCCAGCAGCCCCGGACAGGGGGGTAATGAAAAACTGTTTTTT.

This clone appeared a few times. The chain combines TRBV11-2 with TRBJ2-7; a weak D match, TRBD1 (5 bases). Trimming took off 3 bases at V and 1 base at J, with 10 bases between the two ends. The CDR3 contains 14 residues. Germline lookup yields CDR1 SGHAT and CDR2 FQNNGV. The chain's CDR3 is CASSFLTASYEQYF. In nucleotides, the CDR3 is TGTGCCAGCAGCTTTTTGACAGCTTCCTACGAGCAGTACTTC.

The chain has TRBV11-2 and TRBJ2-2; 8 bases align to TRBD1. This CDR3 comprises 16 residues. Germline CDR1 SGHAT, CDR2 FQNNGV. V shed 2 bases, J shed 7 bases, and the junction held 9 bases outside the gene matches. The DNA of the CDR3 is TGTGCCAGCAGCTTAAGGGTCGGACAGGGTGGCGGGGAGCTGTTTTTT. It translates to CASSLRVGQGGGELFF.

The CDR3 DNA reads TGTGCCAGCAGCACCTTGACAGGGGGTACCCAAGAGACCCAGTACTTC. Translated, it gives CASSTLTGGTQETQYF. The V gene is TRBV9, the J gene TRBJ2-5; TRBD1 matches 9 bases. Trimming removed 4 bases from V and 1 base from J; junction bases left unmatched: 8. Germline V CDR1 and CDR2: SGDLS, YYNGEE. The CDR3 is 16 residues long.